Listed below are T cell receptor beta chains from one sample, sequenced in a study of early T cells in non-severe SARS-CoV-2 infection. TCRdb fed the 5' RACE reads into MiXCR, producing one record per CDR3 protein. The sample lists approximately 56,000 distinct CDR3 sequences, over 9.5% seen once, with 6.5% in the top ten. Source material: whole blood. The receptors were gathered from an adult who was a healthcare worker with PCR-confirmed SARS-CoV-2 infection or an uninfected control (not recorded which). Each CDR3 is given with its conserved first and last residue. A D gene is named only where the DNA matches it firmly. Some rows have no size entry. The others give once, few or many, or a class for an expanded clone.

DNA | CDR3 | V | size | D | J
TGTGCCAGCAGCCAAATAATCGGACTAGGTACCGGTGAGCAGTTCTTC | CASSQIIGLGTGEQFF | TRBV14 | NA | TRBD2 | TRBJ2-1
TGTGCCAGCAGCTTAATGGGGGCGACAGATACGCAGTATTTT | CASSLMGATDTQYF | TRBV7-3 | NA | NA | TRBJ2-3
TGTGCCAGCAGCGAAATCACTAGCGGTCCGACCTACGAGCAGTACTTC | CASSEITSGPTYEQYF | TRBV27 | medium-sized | TRBD2 | TRBJ2-7
TGTGCCAGCAGTTTCCCAGGGCTGAACATTCAGTACTTC | CASSFPGLNIQYF | TRBV12-3/TRBV12-4 | NA | NA | TRBJ2-4
TGCGCCAGCAGCTTGCAGGGTTCCGGAGAGACCCAGTACTTC | CASSLQGSGETQYF | TRBV5-1 | NA | NA | TRBJ2-5
TGTGCCAGCGCCCCTGGGACTAGCTCTTACGAGCAGTACTTC | CASAPGTSSYEQYF | TRBV7-9 | many | TRBD2 | TRBJ2-7
TGTGCCAGCAGTTTGGACCGGCGCTCCTACAATGAGCAGTTCTTC | CASSLDRRSYNEQFF | TRBV6-2/TRBV6-3 | few | NA | TRBJ2-1
TGTGCCAGCAGTGGTCGGGGCTCAACCTACGAGCAGTACTTC | CASSGRGSTYEQYF | TRBV3-1 | many | NA | TRBJ2-7
TGTGCCAGCAGCTTAGCTCGGGATACGCAGTATTTT | CASSLARDTQYF | TRBV7-8 | many | NA | TRBJ2-3
TGTGCCAGCAGTTCATGGACAGCCACAGATACGCAGTATTTT | CASSSWTATDTQYF | TRBV12-3/TRBV12-4 | NA | NA | TRBJ2-3
TGTGCCAGCAGTGTCCAAGGTGCGCAGTATTTT | CASSVQGAQYF | TRBV12-3/TRBV12-4 | many | NA | TRBJ2-3
TGTGCCAGCAGTCCAGACAGGGGGCAGAATGAGCAGTTCTTC | CASSPDRGQNEQFF | TRBV3-1 | many | TRBD1 | TRBJ2-1
TGTGCTAGTGGTTTTGCAGGGGCAGATACGCAGTATTTT | CASGFAGADTQYF | TRBV12-5 | few | NA | TRBJ2-3
TGTGCCAGCAGCCAACCCGACAGTTACACTGAAGCTTTCTTT | CASSQPDSYTEAFF | TRBV4-2 | many | NA | TRBJ1-1
TGCGCCAGCAGCTTCGGGAGAACCCCGCGAGTCCGCACAGATACGCAGTATTTT | CASSFGRTPRVRTDTQYF | TRBV5-1 | few | NA | TRBJ2-3
TGTGCCAACAGCCCTGGGATAGCAGCGAACACCGGGGAGCTGTTTTTT | CANSPGIAANTGELFF | TRBV11-2 | many | NA | TRBJ2-2
TGCGCCAGCAGCTTGGAGCTGGTCAGGACCTACGAGCAGTACTTC | CASSLELVRTYEQYF | TRBV5-1 | many | NA | TRBJ2-7
TGTGCCTGGACCGAGGGGAATAGCGGTTACACCGGGGAGCTGTTTTTT | CAWTEGNSGYTGELFF | TRBV30 | many | NA | TRBJ2-2
TGTGCTAGTGGTTCCGGACTAGGGGAGCAGTACTTC | CASGSGLGEQYF | TRBV12-5 | many | TRBD2 | TRBJ2-7
TGCAGTGCTAGTTGGGAGGGGGACCCCTTGGGCGGCCACGAGCAGTACTTC | CSASWEGDPLGGHEQYF | TRBV20-1 | many | NA | TRBJ2-7
TGCAGTGCTAGATCCTCGCTCCCGCAGGCCTACAATGAGCAGTTCTTC | CSARSSLPQAYNEQFF | TRBV20-1 | NA | NA | TRBJ2-1
TGCAGCGTTGCCTCGGTATGGCCCCCAGGGAACACTGAAGCTTTCTTT | CSVASVWPPGNTEAFF | TRBV29-1 | many | NA | TRBJ1-1
TGTGCCAGCTCGCCGGACAGCCTCTACGAGCAGTACTTC | CASSPDSLYEQYF | TRBV18 | few | NA | TRBJ2-7
TGTGCCAGCAGCCACCTGGATATCCAAGAGACCCAGTACTTC | CASSHLDIQETQYF | TRBV7-9 | few | NA | TRBJ2-5
TGTGCCAGCAGCTTAGGGACATCGGCTAATGAAAAACTGTTTTTT | CASSLGTSANEKLFF | TRBV7-2 | many | NA | TRBJ1-4
TGTGCCAGCAGCTTAGTCGGACGGTATGGCTACACCTTC | CASSLVGRYGYTF | TRBV7-9 | few | NA | TRBJ1-2
TGTGCCAGCAGCTCTTGGGACCCAAGCACAGATACGCAGTATTTT | CASSSWDPSTDTQYF | TRBV7-9 | many | NA | TRBJ2-3
TGCAGTGCCCCACGGTCCCGCGGGGAGCTGTTTTTT | CSAPRSRGELFF | TRBV20-1 | many | NA | TRBJ2-2
TGCAGCGTTGAATGGGGTAATGGAGAAAAACTGTTTTTT | CSVEWGNGEKLFF | TRBV29-1 | few | NA | TRBJ1-4